The present T cell receptor beta chain was sequenced within a study of T cell responses to AZD1222 COVID-19 vaccine. Findings and caveats of the study: Donors were mostly white British, more females; clonal diversity possibly underestimated. It was only after the peak T cell response that any repertoires were sampled.

The repertoire was sequenced with immunoSEQ multiplex PCR; TCRdb's copy has only in-frame clones and lacks some. Of more than 150,000 clones detected, 91% appear once; the ten largest clones hold about 3.5%. The CDR3 sequence is 14 residues long. V lost 4 bases and J lost 4, with 17 bases in between. The germline V gene has CDR1 GTSNPN and CDR2 SVGIG (reference sequence). About this clone: As yet, its antigen is unknown.

This TCR was sampled from an adult who received the AZD1222 COVID-19 vaccine. The material was peripheral blood, obtained 28 days after the second AZD1222 dose. The V call is TRBV30, the J call TRBJ2-7; maybe TRBD2 (7 bases). CDR3 loop: CAWNVPEGGYEQYF. The CDR3 nucleotides read TGTGCCTGGAACGTCCCCGAGGGGGGGTACGAGCAGTACTTC.